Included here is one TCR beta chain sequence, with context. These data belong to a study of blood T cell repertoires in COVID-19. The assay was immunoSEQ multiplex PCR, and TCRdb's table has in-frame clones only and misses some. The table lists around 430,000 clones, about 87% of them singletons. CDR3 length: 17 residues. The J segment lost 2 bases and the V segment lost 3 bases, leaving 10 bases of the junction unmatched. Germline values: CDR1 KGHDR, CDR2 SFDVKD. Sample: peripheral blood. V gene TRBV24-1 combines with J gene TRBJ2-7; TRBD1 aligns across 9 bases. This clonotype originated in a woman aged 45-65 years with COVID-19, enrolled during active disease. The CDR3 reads CATSDRDRDRETYEQYF. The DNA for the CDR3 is TGTGCCACCAGTGATAGGGACCGGGACAGGGAAACCTACGAGCAGTACTTC.